The TCR beta chain described here comes from a study of cytomegalovirus exposure and HLA in healthy donors. Turning to the study itself: Unique TCRs from HLA-typed donors, 70 million to 85 million of them, were held in an early data release.

Germline CDR1 is SGHTA and CDR2 is FQGNSA. V shed 1 base and J 9 bases; nucleotides not matched to a gene: 10. CDR3 length: 15 amino acids. The PCR made use of 60 Vbeta and 13 Jbeta primers. The repertoire was sequenced with immunoSEQ multiplex PCR; TCRdb's copy has only in-frame clones and lacks some. The repertoire consists of some 100,000 clones, with about 75% occurring once and the leading ten covering over 4%. The chain links TRBV7-2 to TRBJ1-1; 8 nucleotides align to TRBD1. The source of this sequence is a woman in her late teens or twenties in good health and CMV-seropositive. Sample: PBMCs. The CDR3 bases are TGTGCCAGCAGCTTAGTGGGTGGGCAGGGGGCAAAAGCTTTCTTT. Amino acids: CASSLVGGQGAKAFF. Supplemented by reference TRBV7-2 and TRBJ1-1, the full variable domain reads GAGVSQSPSNKVTEKGKDVELRCDPISGHTALYWYRQSLGQGLEFLIYFQGNSAPDKSGLPSDRFSAERTGGSVSTLTIQRTQQEDSAVYLCASSLVGGQGAKAFFGQGTRLTVV.